The present TCR beta chain was sequenced within a study of CD8+ T cells in alopecia areata. Overall study context: The authors scored treated patients' severity by affected scalp percentage.

Regarding the study as a whole: Relative to normal scalp, lesional scalp, especially alopecia totalis/universalis, showed higher clonality.

Germline CDR1 reads MNHEY; CDR2 reads SMNVEV (reference sequence). V lost 6 bases, J lost 0 bases, and 15 bases lay in between. The CDR3 has 15 residues. Treatment indicated: oral pan-JAK inhibitor, 5-10 mg twice daily. cDNA reverse transcribed from extracted RNA served as the sequencing template. Repertoires were generated with immunoSEQ multiplex PCR, while TCRdb's copy carries only in-frame clones and drops some. The data contain about 94,000 clones, around 71% of them singletons. This clone showed up just a few times. What it recognizes is unknown. The V call is TRBV27, the J call TRBJ2-7; the D gene could be TRBD1 or TRBD2 (5 bases each). The origin of this receptor is a human donor with alopecia areata. The sequences come from CD8+ T cells sorted from blood, collected between weeks 43 and 45, from a patient treated with tofacitinib. CDR3 in DNA: TGTGCCAGCAGGCTAGATGGGACCTACTCCTACGAGCAGTACTTC. Translating it yields CASRLDGTYSYEQYF.